This paragraph covers one TCR beta chain sequence. Healthy adults negative for HIV, lacking recent acute infections or vaccinations, served as donors. CD4+ cell separation produced CD45RA+ naive and CD45RA-negative memory subsets. For each subset, genomic DNA was distributed in equal portions over several immunoSEQ plates. Repertoires were generated with immunoSEQ multiplex PCR, while TCRdb's copy carries only in-frame clones and drops some. Among millions of clones listed, approximately 90% were seen once. The data derive from a study of shared clonotypes between healthy human individuals. Trimming pared 4 bases from V and 4 bases from J, leaving 21 bases between. This CDR3 contains 16 residues. Germline loops: CDR1 SGHRS, CDR2 YFSETQ.

J is TRBJ2-7 and V is TRBV5-1, with a tentative D call TRBD1 (6 bases). The receptor was isolated from a man aged 18 to 35 in good health. The sequenced sample consisted of naive CD4+ T cells sorted from blood. This sample's subset: CD45RA+ positively selected. The DNA of the CDR3 is TGCGCCAGCAGCCCATTCCAACAGGGTACTTCGTACGAGCAGTACTTC. It encodes CASSPFQQGTSYEQYF.